This TCR beta chain came from a study of shared clonotypes between healthy human individuals. With 3 bases clipped from V and 3 bases from J, the junction kept 8 bases outside the gene matches. The CDR3 consists of 15 residues. CDR1 LNHDA and CDR2 SQIVND come from the germline V gene (reference sequence). Method: immunoSEQ multiplex PCR; TCRdb's copy keeps in-frame clones and lacks some. The sample consists of around 1.1 million clones, around 82% of them appearing once. The sequence derives from a man between 18 and 35 years old in good health. Some clones in this sample may be carry-over from other donors' samples. The chain uses TRBV19 and TRBJ2-7, with 7 bases identical to TRBD1. Sequenced: memory CD4+ T cells from PBMCs. Subset meaning: CD45RA-negative fraction. The CDR3 nucleotides read TGTGCCAGTAGTATTTATCGACAGGGCCACTACGAGCAGTACTTC. Protein: CASSIYRQGHYEQYF.